This record looks at one TCR beta chain sequence and its context. Its antigen is unknown. A sample-barcoded 5' primer and a J-beta primer mix were used in a second PCR of roughly 6 to 11 cycles. A template-switch adaptor that had 12 random nucleotides put a tag on each cDNA molecule. All samples gave at least 2.5 million CDR3-containing paired-end reads. TCRdb processed the 5' RACE reads anew with MiXCR; each CDR3 protein has one entry. The sample consists of hundreds of thousands of distinct CDR3 sequences, roughly 53% of them appearing once. The source of the sample is a study of blood T cells in healthy people across ages. Points from the study as a whole: CMV status of donors was unknown, possibly confounding expanded clonotype changes.

This CDR3 contains 14 residues. Trimming removed 6 bases at V and 1 base at J, with 16 bases between. Germline V lookup: CDR1 DFQATT, CDR2 SNEGSKA (reference sequence). This receptor was taken from a man between 60 and 70 years old in good health. The chain joins TRBV20-1 to TRBJ2-7; a possible D gene is TRBD1 (5 bases). The sample consisted of blood. CDR3 amino acids: CSAPRAGSSYEQYF. The CDR3 DNA is TGCAGTGCCCCCCGCGCAGGGTCATCCTACGAGCAGTACTTC.